The sequence of this T cell receptor (beta chain) was determined in a study of blood T cells in healthy people across ages. Study outcomes and limitations: Both naive CD4+ cell counts and diversity were greater in long-lived donors than in aged donors.

For the second PCR, which ran for about 7 to 12 cycles, a sample-barcoded 5' primer and a J-beta primer mix were used. TCRdb reprocessed the 5' RACE reads via MiXCR and lists one record per CDR3 protein. Among 1.2 million to 1.5 million distinct CDR3 sequences listed, 55% to 75% were seen once. This clonotype was seen just once. Its antigen remains unidentified. The material sequenced was blood. The TCR sequence derives from a man between 18 and 35 years old in good health.

As DNA, the CDR3 is TGCAGTGCTACCGACCCCGGACTAGGTGGTTCCTACGAGCAGTACTTC. This sequence encodes CSATDPGLGGSYEQYF. This chain uses TRBV20-1 with TRBJ2-7, with 7 bases that match TRBD2. In germline, CDR1 is DFQATT, CDR2 SNEGSKA (reference sequence). Trimming took 4 bases from V and 1 from J; bases not matched to a gene: 13. CDR3 length: 16 residues.